These 24 T cell receptor beta chains originate from one sample sequenced in a study of cytomegalovirus exposure and HLA in healthy donors. Some clones are missing from TCRdb's copy, which holds only in-frame ones; the method was immunoSEQ multiplex PCR. The data contain approximately 140,000 clones, around 87% of them singletons. Sequenced material: PBMCs. The receptors here all came from a man between 18 and 29 years old in good health and CMV-seropositive.

In the case of this clone: At the DNA level, this CDR3 is encoded by other sequences in the same sample as well. V usage is TRBV2 and J usage is TRBJ2-7; D is possibly TRBD1 (6 bases). Germline V gene sequence: CDR1 SNHLY, CDR2 FYNNEI. This CDR3 comprises 12 residues. Trimming cost V 8 bases and J 2 bases, with 10 bases left between them. The CDR3 loop reads CASRGTPYEQYF. CDR3 nucleotides: TGTGCCAGCCGTGGGACACCCTACGAGCAGTACTTC.

Only one count was recorded for this clone. V usage is TRBV10-1 and J usage is TRBJ1-6; D unclear. Trimming removed 7 bases from V and 4 bases from J, with 14 bases in between. The CDR3 extends over 15 amino acids. In germline, CDR1 is WNHNN, CDR2 SYGVQD (reference sequence). CDR3 in amino acids: CASTLTGVYNSPLHF. The CDR3, as DNA: TGCGCCAGCACCTTAACCGGGGTTTATAATTCACCCCTCCACTTT.

This clone was found a few times. This sequence joins TRBV7-2 and TRBJ1-1, with a weak D call TRBD1 (6 bases). The CDR3 contains 13 residues. Per the germline V gene, CDR1 is SGHTA and CDR2 is FQGNSA. V was pared by 6 bases and J by 3 bases, with 11 bases between. The CDR3 sequence: CASSMDRHTEAFF. CDR3 coding DNA: TGTGCCAGCAGTATGGACAGACACACTGAAGCTTTCTTT.

The CDR3 DNA is TGTGCCAGCAGCCCGGGGACTAGCGGGAAACGTCCGTACGAGCAGTACTTC. It specifies CASSPGTSGKRPYEQYF. The V call is TRBV7-6, the J call TRBJ2-7; 13 bases agree with TRBD2. This CDR3 is 17 amino acids long. Germline-derived CDR1 and CDR2 are SGHVS and FNYEAQ. The J segment lost 4 bases and the V segment lost 5 bases, leaving 11 bases of the junction unmatched.

V and J are TRBV2 and TRBJ1-1; no clear D. The germline gives CDR1 SNHLY, CDR2 FYNNEI. This CDR3 region has 14 residues. Trimming stripped 4 bases from V and 1 base from J, with 10 bases between. For the CDR3, the DNA is TGTGCCAGCAGTGGGCAGGTGACGAACACTGAAGCTTTCTTT. It is translated as CASSGQVTNTEAFF.

The chain combines TRBV21-1 with TRBJ1-2; TRBD1 is taken as the D call from the table, unchecked against the DNA. TRBV21-1 is described as a pseudogene. The CDR3 runs to 13 residues. The CDR3 nucleotides read TGTGCCAGCAGCAAAGGGCCCATTTATGGCTACACCTTC. It specifies CASSKGPIYGYTF.

The V gene is TRBV5-1, the J gene TRBJ1-2, with D perhaps matching TRBD1 (6 bases). V was clipped by 0 bases and J by 4 bases, with 13 bases between them. CDR3 length equals 15 residues. Germline V gene lookup returns CDR1 SGHRS and CDR2 YFSETQ. The CDR3 DNA is TGCGCCAGCAGCTTGGGGTCAGGGGTTAGCTATGGCTACACCTTC. Its translation: CASSLGSGVSYGYTF. Looking up the rest from reference TRBV5-1 and TRBJ1-2 gives the full variable domain: KAGVTQTPRYLIKTRGQQVTLSCSPISGHRSVSWYQQTPGQGLQFLFEYFSETQRNKGNFPGRFSGRQFSNSRSEMNVSTLELGDSALYLCASSLGSGVSYGYTFGSGTRLTVV.

The V and J genes are TRBV5-1 and TRBJ1-1; D is unclear. The V gene's germline CDR1 is SGHRS and CDR2 YFSETQ. The CDR3 consists of 13 residues. Trimming removed 1 base from V and 4 bases from J, with 8 bases in between. In nucleotides, the CDR3 is TGCGCCAGCAGCTTGTTCGGGGTCACTGAAGCTTTCTTT. Protein sequence: CASSLFGVTEAFF.

This clone appeared once. The J gene is TRBJ1-5, the V gene TRBV19; tentative D call: TRBD1 (6 bases). Germline V gives CDR1 LNHDA, CDR2 SQIVND (reference sequence). The CDR3 totals 13 residues. With 6 bases removed from V and 6 bases from J, the gap between germline ends came to 12 bases. DNA of the CDR3: TGTGCCAGTAGATACAGGGAGCGTCAGCCCCAGCATTTT. Amino acids: CASRYRERQPQHF.

The genes are TRBV5-6 and TRBJ2-1; tentatively, D is TRBD2 (5 bases). This CDR3 is built from 16 residues. CDR1 and CDR2 (germline): SGHDT, YYEEEE. The germline V and J ends were trimmed by 0 bases and 0 bases, with 10 bases remaining between them. Here the CDR3 DNA reads TGTGCCAGCAGCTTGGTAGCAGGACTCTCCTACAATGAGCAGTTCTTC. It translates to CASSLVAGLSYNEQFF.

The V call is TRBV11-3, the J call TRBJ1-1, with 8 bases aligning to TRBD1. The CDR3 totals 14 residues. The V gene's germline CDR1 is SGHNT and CDR2 YENEEA. V gave up 1 base and J gave up 4 bases; unmatched junction bases: 2. CDR3 protein: CASSLGQGRTEAFF. The CDR3 DNA is TGTGCCAGCAGCTTAGGACAGGGGCGCACTGAAGCTTTCTTT.

This clone was recorded only once. The V and J genes are TRBV7-8 and TRBJ2-1; D perhaps matches TRBD1 (5 bases). CDR1 is SGHVS and CDR2 is FQNEAQ in the germline V gene. The CDR3 is 15 amino acids. Trimming removed 3 bases from V and 12 bases from J, with 21 bases in between. DNA of the CDR3: TGTGCCAGCAGCTTTCGCTGGACAAGGCAATATGGGCAGTTCTTC. Encoded protein: CASSFRWTRQYGQFF.

The chain's CDR3 is CASKSTSGAYNEQFF. The DNA for the CDR3 is TGTGCCAGCAAATCGACTAGCGGGGCCTACAATGAGCAGTTCTTC. V usage is TRBV5-4 and J usage is TRBJ2-1, with TRBD2 identical over 11 bases. Trimming removed 6 bases from V and 2 bases from J; junction bases left unmatched: 4. Per germline, CDR1 SGHNT and CDR2 YYREEE (reference sequence). The CDR3 extends over 15 amino acids.

This clone turned up a few times. The chain combines TRBV19 with TRBJ2-3; perhaps TRBD2 as D (6 bases). Trimming left V 4 bases short and J 0 bases short, with 11 bases between. Germline V lookup: CDR1 LNHDA, CDR2 SQIVND (reference sequence). CDR3 size: 15 residues. The CDR3 coding sequence is TGTGCCAGTAGTAGTCTGGGGGGAAGCACAGATACGCAGTATTTT. This sequence encodes CASSSLGGSTDTQYF.

The V and J genes are TRBV27 and TRBJ2-2, with D maybe TRBD2 (7 bases). The ends were cut back, 1 base at V and 5 bases at J, with 23 bases in the middle. Germline V gene data show CDR1 as MNHEY and CDR2 as SMNVEV (reference sequence). This CDR3 comprises 19 residues. The CDR3 DNA reads TGTGCCAGCAGTTTATATCCCCGCGGGGGCGCCTCGGGGACCGGGGAGCTGTTTTTT. Amino acid sequence: CASSLYPRGGASGTGELFF.

This clone appeared a few times. The chain uses TRBV5-1 and TRBJ2-7; 11 nucleotides agree with TRBD2. Germline V lookup: CDR1 SGHRS, CDR2 YFSETQ. The CDR3 has 16 residues. J lost 1 base, V lost 4 bases, and 7 bases had no gene match. The CDR3 loop reads CASSALAGGHSYEQYF. DNA of the CDR3: TGCGCCAGCAGCGCCCTAGCGGGGGGTCATTCCTACGAGCAGTACTTC.

The gene calls are TRBV30 and TRBJ1-4, with 7 bases identical to TRBD1. This CDR3 is 16 amino acids long. Trimming removed 6 bases from V and 2 bases from J; junction bases left unmatched: 12. Germline values: CDR1 GTSNPN, CDR2 SVGIG (reference sequence). CDR3 coding DNA: TGTGCCTGTACTACGCCGACAGGGAGCACTAATGAAAAACTGTTTTTT. Translation: CACTTPTGSTNEKLFF.

The V and J genes are TRBV6-5 and TRBJ2-7; unclear D gene. The CDR3 runs 13 residues. Germline CDR1 and CDR2: MNHEY and SVGAGI. Trimming left V 2 bases short and J 2 bases short, with 7 bases between. The CDR3 protein is CASSYQSAYEQYF. The CDR3 nucleotides read TGTGCCAGCAGTTACCAATCGGCCTACGAGCAGTACTTC.

The rearrangement links TRBV27 to TRBJ1-4; maybe TRBD1 (5 bases). This CDR3 has 15 amino acids. Germline CDR1 is MNHEY and CDR2 is SMNVEV (reference sequence). The germline V and J ends were trimmed by 6 bases and 6 bases, with 17 bases remaining between them. Here the CDR3 reads CASRPRPGGDEKLFF. The DNA for the CDR3 is TGTGCCAGCAGACCCCGCCCCGGGGGTGATGAAAAACTGTTTTTT.

The rearrangement links TRBV2 to TRBJ2-3; 8 bases match TRBD2. Germline loops: CDR1 SNHLY, CDR2 FYNNEI. The CDR3 has 15 residues. The ends lost 8 bases at V and 8 bases at J; junction bases unmatched: 15. The CDR3 protein is CASRTPAGVLGTQYF. The CDR3 nucleotides read TGTGCCAGCCGAACTCCAGCGGGAGTTTTGGGTACGCAGTATTTT.

The chain links TRBV27 to TRBJ2-2; 7 positions match TRBD1. Trimming took 7 bases from V and 4 from J; bases not matched to a gene: 9. The CDR3 length is 15 residues. Germline CDR1 reads MNHEY; CDR2 reads SMNVEV (reference sequence). In DNA form, the CDR3 reads TGTGCCAGCACCAAGACAGGGCCACTCACCGGGGAGCTGTTTTTT. Protein product: CASTKTGPLTGELFF.

V is TRBV18 and J is TRBJ1-2, with D tentatively TRBD1 (6 bases). With 6 bases removed from V and 6 bases from J, the gap between germline ends came to 14 bases. The CDR3 has 13 residues. Germline values: CDR1 KGHSH, CDR2 LQKENI. CDR3 nucleotides: TGTGCCAGCTCCGTTACACAGGGAGATGGCTACACCTTC. This encodes CASSVTQGDGYTF.

This clone was detected once. The rearrangement uses TRBV7-2 and TRBJ1-6; 7 bases line up with TRBD1. The trim removed 7 bases at V and 5 bases at J, leaving 11 bases unmatched. CDR1 SGHTA and CDR2 FQGNSA come from the germline V gene. The CDR3 runs to 16 residues. This CDR3 reads CASTNRPGQNNSPLHF. Here the CDR3 DNA reads TGTGCCAGCACGAATCGCCCGGGACAGAATAATTCACCCCTCCACTTT.

The V call is TRBV5-6, the J call TRBJ1-2, with D possibly being TRBD1 (5 bases). Trimming pared 0 bases from V and 0 bases from J, leaving 15 bases between. The germline V gene has CDR1 SGHDT and CDR2 YYEEEE. This CDR3 region has 17 residues. CDR3 loop: CASSLAGGRRANYGYTF. The CDR3 coding sequence is TGTGCCAGCAGCTTGGCCGGGGGAAGGAGAGCTAACTATGGCTACACCTTC. The full variable domain, in which reference TRBV5-6 and TRBJ1-2 provide the parts outside the CDR3, is DAGVTQSPTHLIKTRGQQVTLRCSPKSGHDTVSWYQQALGQGPQFIFQYYEEEERQRGNFPDRFSGHQFPNYSSELNVNALLLGDSALYLCASSLAGGRRANYGYTFGSGTRLTVV.